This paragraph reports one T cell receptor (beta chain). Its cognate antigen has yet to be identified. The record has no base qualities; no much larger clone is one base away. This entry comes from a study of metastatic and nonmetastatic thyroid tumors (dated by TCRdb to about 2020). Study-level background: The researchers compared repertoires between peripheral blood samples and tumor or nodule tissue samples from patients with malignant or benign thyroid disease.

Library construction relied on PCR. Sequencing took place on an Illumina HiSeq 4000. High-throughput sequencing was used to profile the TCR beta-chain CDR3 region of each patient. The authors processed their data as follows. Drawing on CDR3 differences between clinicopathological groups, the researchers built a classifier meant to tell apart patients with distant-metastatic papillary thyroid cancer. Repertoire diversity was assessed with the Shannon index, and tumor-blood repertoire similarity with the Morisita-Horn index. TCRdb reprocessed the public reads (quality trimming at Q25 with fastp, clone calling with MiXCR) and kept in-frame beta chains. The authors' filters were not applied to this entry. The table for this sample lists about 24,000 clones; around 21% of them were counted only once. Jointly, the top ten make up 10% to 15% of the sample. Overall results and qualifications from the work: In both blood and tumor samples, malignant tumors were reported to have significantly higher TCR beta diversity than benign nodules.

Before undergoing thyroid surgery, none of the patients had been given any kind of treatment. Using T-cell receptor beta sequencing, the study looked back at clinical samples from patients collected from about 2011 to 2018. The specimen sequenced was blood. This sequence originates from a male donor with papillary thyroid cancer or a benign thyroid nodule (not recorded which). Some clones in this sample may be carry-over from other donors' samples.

The CDR3 sequence is CASSSYWGDGQFF. The nucleotide sequence is TGTGCCAGCAGCTCCTACTGGGGGGATGGGCAGTTCTTC. Rearrangement joined TRBV11-2 to TRBJ2-1; tentative D gene TRBD2, with 6 bases matching. The germline V gene gives CDR1 as SGHAT and CDR2 as FQNNGV. Deletion took 4 bases off V and 12 bases off J, with a span of 16 bases between the germline ends. The CDR3 measures 13 amino acids from cysteine to phenylalanine. The kept DNA is CDR3 alone, 39 bases in frame from the first base. Where the CDR3 stops, the reference TRBV11-2 and TRBJ2-1 genes take over; the full variable domain is EAGVAQSPRYKIIEKRQSVAFWCNPISGHATLYWYQQILGQGPKLLIQFQNNGVVDDSQLPKDRFSAERLKGVDSTLKIQPAKLEDSAVYLCASSSYWGDGQFFGPGTRLTVL.